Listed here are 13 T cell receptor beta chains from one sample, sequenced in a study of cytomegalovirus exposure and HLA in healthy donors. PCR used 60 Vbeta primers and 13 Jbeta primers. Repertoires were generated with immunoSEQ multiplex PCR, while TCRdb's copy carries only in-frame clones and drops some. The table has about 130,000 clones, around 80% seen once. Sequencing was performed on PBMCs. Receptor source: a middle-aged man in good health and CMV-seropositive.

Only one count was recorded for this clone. This CDR3 is CASSQPIGGSEQFF. The CDR3 DNA is TGTGCCAGCAGCCAACCAATAGGAGGGAGTGAGCAGTTCTTC. The rearrangement links TRBV5-4 to TRBJ2-1; maybe TRBD2 (6 bases). This CDR3 spans 14 amino acids. Germline V gene data show CDR1 as SGHNT and CDR2 as YYREEE (reference sequence). V lost 4 bases and J lost 9, with 17 bases in between.

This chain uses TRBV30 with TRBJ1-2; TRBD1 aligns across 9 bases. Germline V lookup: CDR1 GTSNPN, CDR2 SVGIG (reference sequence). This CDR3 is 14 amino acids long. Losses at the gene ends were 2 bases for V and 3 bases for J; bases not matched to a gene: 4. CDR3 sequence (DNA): TGTGCCTGGAGTACCGGACAGGGGCACTATGGCTACACCTTC. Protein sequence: CAWSTGQGHYGYTF. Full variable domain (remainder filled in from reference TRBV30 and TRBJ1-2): SQTIHQWPATLVQPVGSPLSLECTVEGTSNPNLYWYRQAAGRGLQLLFYSVGIGQISSEVPQNLSASRPQDRQFILSSKKLLLSDSGFYLCAWSTGQGHYGYTFGSGTRLTVV.

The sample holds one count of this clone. CDR3 protein: CSVVGVYYEQYF. CDR3 nucleotide sequence: TGCAGCGTTGTAGGGGTTTATTACGAGCAGTACTTC. The chain joins TRBV29-1 to TRBJ2-5, with D possibly TRBD1 on 5 matching bases. The tail of the sequence fits TRBJ2-7 better, so the J call may be wrong. Germline CDR1 reads SQVTM; CDR2 reads ANQGSEA. This CDR3 is 12 amino acids long.

The DNA of the CDR3 is TGTGCCAGCAGCCAAACGCTTGGACACCAAAACACTGAAGCTTTCTTT. Translating gives CASSQTLGHQNTEAFF. The rearrangement links TRBV14 to TRBJ1-1; tentative D call: TRBD1 (5 bases). Germline V CDR1 and CDR2: SGHDN, FVKESK. This CDR3 comprises 16 residues. Trimming took 2 bases from V and 2 from J, leaving 15 bases between them.

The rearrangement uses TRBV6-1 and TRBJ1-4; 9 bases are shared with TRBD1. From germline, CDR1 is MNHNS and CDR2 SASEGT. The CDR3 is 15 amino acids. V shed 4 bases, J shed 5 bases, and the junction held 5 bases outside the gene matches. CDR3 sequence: CASSGPGTGNEKLFF. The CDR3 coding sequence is TGTGCCAGCAGTGGCCCCGGGACAGGGAATGAAAAACTGTTTTTT.

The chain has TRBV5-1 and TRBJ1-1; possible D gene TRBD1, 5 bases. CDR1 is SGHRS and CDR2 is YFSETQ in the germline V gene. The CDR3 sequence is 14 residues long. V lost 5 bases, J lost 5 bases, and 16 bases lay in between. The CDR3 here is CASSVGGEGTEAFF. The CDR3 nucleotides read TGCGCCAGCAGTGTGGGAGGGGAGGGGACTGAAGCTTTCTTT.

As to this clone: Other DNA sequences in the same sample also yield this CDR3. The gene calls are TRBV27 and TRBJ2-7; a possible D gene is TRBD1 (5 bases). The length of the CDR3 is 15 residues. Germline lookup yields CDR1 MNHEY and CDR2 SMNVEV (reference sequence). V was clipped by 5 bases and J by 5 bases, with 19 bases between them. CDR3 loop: CASSPLPGGRDEQYF. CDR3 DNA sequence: TGTGCCAGCAGTCCCCTCCCCGGTGGCAGGGACGAGCAGTACTTC.

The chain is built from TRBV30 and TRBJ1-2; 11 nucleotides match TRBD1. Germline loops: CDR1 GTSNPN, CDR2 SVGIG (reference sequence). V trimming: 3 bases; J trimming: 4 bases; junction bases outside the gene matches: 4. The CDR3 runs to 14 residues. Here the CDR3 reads CAWSWTGGIYGYTF. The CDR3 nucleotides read TGTGCCTGGAGCTGGACAGGGGGCATCTATGGCTACACCTTC.

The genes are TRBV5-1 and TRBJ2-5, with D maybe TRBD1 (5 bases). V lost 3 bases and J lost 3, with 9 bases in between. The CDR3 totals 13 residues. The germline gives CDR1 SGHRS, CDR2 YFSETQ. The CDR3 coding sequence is TGCGCCAGCAGCTCCAGGGTAGAAGAGACCCAGTACTTC. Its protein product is CASSSRVEETQYF. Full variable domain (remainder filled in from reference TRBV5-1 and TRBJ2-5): KAGVTQTPRYLIKTRGQQVTLSCSPISGHRSVSWYQQTPGQGLQFLFEYFSETQRNKGNFPGRFSGRQFSNSRSEMNVSTLELGDSALYLCASSSRVEETQYFGPGTRLLVL.

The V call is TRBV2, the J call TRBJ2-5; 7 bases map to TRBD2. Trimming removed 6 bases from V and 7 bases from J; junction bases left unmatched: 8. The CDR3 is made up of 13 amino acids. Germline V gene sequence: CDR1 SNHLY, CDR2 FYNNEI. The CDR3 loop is CASSEGGARTQYF. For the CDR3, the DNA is TGTGCCAGCAGCGAGGGAGGGGCTAGGACCCAGTACTTC. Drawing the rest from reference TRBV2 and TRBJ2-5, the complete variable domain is EPEVTQTPSHQVTQMGQEVILRCVPISNHLYFYWYRQILGQKVEFLVSFYNNEISEKSEIFDDQFSVERPDGSNFTLKIRSTKLEDSAMYFCASSEGGARTQYFGPGTRLLVL.

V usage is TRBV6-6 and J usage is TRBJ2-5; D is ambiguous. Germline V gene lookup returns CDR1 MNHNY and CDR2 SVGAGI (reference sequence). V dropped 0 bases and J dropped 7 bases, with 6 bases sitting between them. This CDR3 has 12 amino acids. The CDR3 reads CASSYSSGTQYF. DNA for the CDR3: TGTGCCAGCAGTTACTCGAGTGGGACCCAGTACTTC.

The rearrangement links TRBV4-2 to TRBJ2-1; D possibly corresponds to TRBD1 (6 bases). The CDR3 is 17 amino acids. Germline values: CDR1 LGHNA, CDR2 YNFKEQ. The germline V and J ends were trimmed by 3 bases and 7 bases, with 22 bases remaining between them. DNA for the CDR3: TGTGCCAGCAGCCACATAGGGACACTTAGATCTGGTAATGAGCAGTTCTTC. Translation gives CASSHIGTLRSGNEQFF.

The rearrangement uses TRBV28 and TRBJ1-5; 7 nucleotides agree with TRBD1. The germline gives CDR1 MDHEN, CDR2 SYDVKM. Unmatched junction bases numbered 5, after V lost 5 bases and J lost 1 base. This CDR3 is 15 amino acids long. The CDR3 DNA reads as TGTGCCAGCAGTGACCCAGGGGGGAGCAATCAGCCCCAGCATTTT. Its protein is CASSDPGGSNQPQHF.